Detailed here is one TCR beta chain. This specimen comes from a study of shared clonotypes between healthy human individuals. TCRdb's copy holds only in-frame clones and misses some; the assay was immunoSEQ multiplex PCR. The sample lists approximately 2.5 million clones, 90% to 95% occurring once. The sample comprised naive CD4+ T cells from PBMCs. Documented subset: CD45RA+ positively selected. This TCR was recovered from a man between 18 and 29 years old in good health. Some clones in this sample may be carry-over from other donors' samples.

The CDR3 bases are TGTGCCAGCAGCTTAGGTACGGGACAGGGAAACATTCAGTACTTC. Protein sequence: CASSLGTGQGNIQYF. V gene TRBV11-2 combines with J gene TRBJ2-4; 9 bases line up with TRBD1. V gave up 1 base and J gave up 6 bases; unmatched junction bases: 4. CDR3 length: 15 residues. The germline CDR1 and CDR2 sequences are SGHAT and FQNNGV.